The 10 T cell receptor beta chains reported below all come from one sample, sequenced in a study of T cell responses to AZD1222 COVID-19 vaccine (dated by TCRdb to the early 2020s). Sample time point, as interpreted from the label and publication: baseline before first vaccination. The label giving this sample's treatment or condition can be read as: meningococcal conjugate vaccine given as trial control. The method behind the library was the immunoSEQ multiplex PCR assay. What TCRdb holds here is the immuneACCESS table cut down to in-frame rearrangements. Part of the clones is not present; checked against another copy, under half of the missing clones reflect an unresolved V gene, and the others are unexplained. Here the sample has 130,000 to 150,000 clones; 80% to 85% occur a single time. The top ten clones comprise around 4.1% of the sample. This sample comprised peripheral blood, obtained on day 0 of MenACWY control vaccination. The receptors derive from an adult in good health.

The sample holds one count of this clone. Other DNA sequences in the same sample also yield this CDR3. The chain couples TRBV7-9 to TRBJ1-1; D gene uncertain. The CDR3 consists of 11 residues. CDR1 is SEHNR and CDR2 is FQNEAQ in the germline V gene (reference sequence). The ends were cut back, 4 bases at V and 4 bases at J, with 4 bases in the middle. The CDR3 sequence: CASSWGTEAFF. CDR3 bases: TGTGCCAGCAGCTGGGGCACTGAAGCTTTCTTT. Based on the CDR3 plus reference TRBV7-9 and TRBJ1-1, the full variable domain is DTGVSQNPRHKITKRGQNVTFRCDPISEHNRLYWYRQTLGQGPEFLTYFQNEAQLEKSRLLSDRFSAERPKGSFSTLEIQRTEQGDSAMYLCASSWGTEAFFGQGTRLTVV.

This clone was found a few times. The chain combines TRBV7-3 with TRBJ2-1, with a possible D match to TRBD2 (5 bases). The CDR3 length is 15 residues. Deletions cut 5 bases from V and 6 bases from J, with 17 bases between. Germline V gives CDR1 SGHTA, CDR2 FQGTGA. CDR3 bases: TGTGCCAGCAGCCTTACGACGAGCGGCCCCAATGAGCAGTTCTTC. This encodes CASSLTTSGPNEQFF.

This sequence joins TRBV19 and TRBJ1-2; D not certain. CDR3 size: 13 residues. V lost 5 bases and J 0 bases, leaving 7 bases between the germline ends. CDR1 and CDR2 (germline): LNHDA, SQIVND (reference sequence). In nucleotides, the CDR3 is TGTGCCAGTAGTGATCTAGCTAACTATGGCTACACCTTC. It encodes CASSDLANYGYTF.

The chain couples TRBV7-6 to TRBJ2-5; tentative D call: TRBD2 (5 bases). The CDR3 length is 13 residues. Trimming removed 1 base from V and 6 bases from J, with 9 bases in between. From germline, CDR1 is SGHVS and CDR2 FNYEAQ. The CDR3 here is CASSLGEKKTQYF. The DNA of the CDR3 is TGTGCCAGCAGCTTAGGGGAGAAAAAGACCCAGTACTTC.

This sequence joins TRBV11-1 and TRBJ2-5; D assignment may be TRBD1 or TRBD2 (6 bases each). Germline V CDR1 and CDR2: SGHAT, FQDESV (reference sequence). Trimming stripped 3 bases from V and 0 bases from J, with 11 bases between. The length of the CDR3 is 15 residues. The CDR3 nucleotides are TGTGCCAGCAGCTTTAGGAGGGGGAACCAAGAGACCCAGTACTTC. Translating gives CASSFRRGNQETQYF.

This sequence joins TRBV11-2 and TRBJ2-1; 14 bases are a match to TRBD2. The CDR3 has 15 amino acids. Trimming took 3 bases from V and 5 from J; bases not matched to a gene: 0. Germline CDR1 is SGHAT and CDR2 is FQNNGV. The CDR3 bases are TGTGCCAGCAGCTTGGGACTAGCGGGAGACAATGAGCAGTTCTTC. Encoded protein: CASSLGLAGDNEQFF.

The genes are TRBV7-9 and TRBJ2-7, with 11 nucleotides matching TRBD1. V lost 0 bases, J lost 1 base, and 8 bases stayed unmatched. The length of the CDR3 is 18 residues. Germline V gene sequence: CDR1 SEHNR, CDR2 FQNEAQ (reference sequence). Here the CDR3 reads CASSLALARDRGSYEQYV. The CDR3, as DNA: TGTGCCAGCAGCTTAGCTCTAGCCCGGGACAGGGGGTCCTACGAGCAGTACGTC.

V is TRBV3-1 (or the pseudogene TRBV3-2) and J is TRBJ2-7; D not certain. V was pared by 4 bases and J by 3 bases, with 10 bases between. This CDR3 is 13 amino acids long. Germline lookup yields CDR1 LGHDT and CDR2 YNNKEL (reference sequence). CDR3 DNA sequence: TGTGCCAGCAGCCTCGCGGCCGACTACGAGCAGTACTTC. It codes for CASSLAADYEQYF.

The chain employs TRBV5-8 and TRBJ1-4, with 11 bases identical to TRBD1. J lost 6 bases, V lost 4 bases, and 14 bases had no gene match. This CDR3 contains 18 residues. Germline V gives CDR1 SGHTS, CDR2 YDEGEE. CDR3 coding DNA: TGTGCCAGCAGCGTAGGACAGGGGGCCCACCGCTGGCATGAAAAACTGTTTTTT. Protein: CASSVGQGAHRWHEKLFF.

The chain employs TRBV2 and TRBJ1-2, with D uncertain. V was cut by 3 bases and J by 8 bases, with 10 bases left in between. Germline CDR1 SNHLY, CDR2 FYNNEI. This CDR3 has 12 amino acids. DNA of the CDR3: TGTGCCAGCAGTGAGACGGAGGGAGGCTACACCTTC. It codes for CASSETEGGYTF. The full variable domain, rest sourced from reference TRBV2 and TRBJ1-2, is EPEVTQTPSHQVTQMGQEVILRCVPISNHLYFYWYRQILGQKVEFLVSFYNNEISEKSEIFDDQFSVERPDGSNFTLKIRSTKLEDSAMYFCASSETEGGYTFGSGTRLTVV.